Listed here are 16 T cell receptor beta chains from one sample, sequenced in a study of blood T cell repertoires in COVID-19 (dated by TCRdb to the early 2020s). The library was obtained by the immunoSEQ multiplex PCR assay. TCRdb retrieved this table from immuneACCESS and kept in-frame rearrangements only. Not all clones are present; in checked studies, unresolved V genes account for under half, and no reason is known for the remainder. In this sample the table shows some 250,000 clones, around 90% of which occur a single time. In total, the top ten clones hold about 2.1% of the sample. Sequencing input: PBMCs or T cells enriched from blood (not recorded which). The receptor source for this set is a woman aged 40 to 55 with acute COVID-19.

The gene calls are TRBV18 and TRBJ1-2, with D unresolved. Trimming pared 2 bases from V and 6 bases from J, leaving 4 bases between. CDR1 KGHSH and CDR2 LQKENI come from the germline V gene. There are 11 residues in the CDR3. The CDR3: CASSPLDGYTF. The CDR3 DNA reads TGTGCCAGCTCACCATTAGATGGCTACACCTTC.

This clone has only one observation. The chain uses TRBV19 and TRBJ1-2; 7 bases are shared with TRBD1. After removal of 6 bases from V and 5 bases from J, the junction contained 9 bases not matched to a gene. This CDR3 has 14 amino acids. Germline CDR1 reads LNHDA; CDR2 reads SQIVND (reference sequence). The CDR3 DNA reads as TGTGCCAGTAGATCAGGGGGATGGCGGTATGGCTACACCTTC. Translation gives CASRSGGWRYGYTF.

The V call is TRBV18, the J call TRBJ2-1, with D possibly TRBD1 on 5 matching bases. The V gene lost 6 bases and the J gene lost 7 bases, with 16 bases spanning the gap. The CDR3 runs to 14 residues. Germline V gives CDR1 KGHSH, CDR2 LQKENI. CDR3: CASSPSQGKNEQFF. The DNA for the CDR3 is TGTGCCAGCTCCCCGAGCCAGGGTAAGAATGAGCAGTTCTTC.

The chain couples TRBV3-1 (or the pseudogene TRBV3-2) to TRBJ2-1, with 14 bases aligning to TRBD2. This CDR3 contains 15 residues. The trim removed 4 bases at V and 10 bases at J, leaving 6 bases unmatched. Germline values: CDR1 LGHDT, CDR2 YNNKEL (reference sequence). CDR3 loop: CASSLGTSGGWEQFF. CDR3 nucleotide sequence: TGTGCCAGCAGCCTCGGGACTAGCGGGGGTTGGGAGCAGTTCTTC.

This clone has just one count. The rearrangement links TRBV27 to TRBJ1-1; D is possibly TRBD1 (5 bases). From germline, CDR1 is MNHEY and CDR2 SMNVEV (reference sequence). The V end was cut by 3 bases, the J end by 14 bases, with 19 bases between. The length of the CDR3 is 13 residues. CDR3 amino acids: CASSFQPGLKMFF. CDR3 coding DNA: TGTGCCAGCAGTTTTCAACCGGGACTAAAGATGTTCTTT.

The rearrangement joins TRBV21-1 to TRBJ2-3; the table gives TRBD1 as D, unverified against the DNA. TRBV21-1 is flagged as a pseudogene. The CDR3 totals 20 residues. The CDR3 loop reads CASSPTHEPGQGVMADTQYF. The DNA of the CDR3 is TGTGCCAGCAGCCCGACACATGAACCGGGACAGGGTGTCATGGCAGATACGCAGTATTTT.

The chain employs TRBV12-3 or TRBV12-4 and TRBJ1-2; TRBD1 is a possible D gene (6 bases). CDR3 length equals 13 residues. The V end was cut by 8 bases, the J end by 5 bases, with 15 bases between. Here the CDR3 DNA reads TGTGCCAGCCTCAAGGCAGGGGATTATGGCTACACCTTC. As protein: CASLKAGDYGYTF.

This chain uses TRBV6-5 with TRBJ1-2; 8 nucleotides align to TRBD1. V gave up 1 base and J gave up 5 bases; unmatched junction bases: 6. The CDR3 consists of 15 residues. Looked up from germline, CDR1 is MNHEY and CDR2 is SVGAGI. DNA of the CDR3: TGTGCCAGCAGTTACTATGCAGGGGGCCGGTATGGCTACACCTTC. Its translation is CASSYYAGGRYGYTF.

This rearrangement joins TRBV5-6 to TRBJ1-4; D is unresolved. Trimming took 0 bases from V and 4 from J, leaving 7 bases between them. The germline V gene encodes CDR1 SGHDT and CDR2 YYEEEE. This CDR3 has 14 amino acids. CDR3 sequence reads: CASSLGRFNEKLFF. CDR3 in DNA: TGTGCCAGCAGCTTGGGTCGGTTTAATGAAAAACTGTTTTTT.

The rearrangement uses TRBV2 and TRBJ2-3, with a possible D match to TRBD1 (5 bases). Germline V CDR1 and CDR2: SNHLY, FYNNEI. The CDR3 extends over 15 amino acids. With 8 bases removed from V and 0 bases from J, the gap between germline ends came to 15 bases. CDR3 nucleotides: TGTGCCAGCCACAAGACAGCCACAAGCACAGATACGCAGTATTTT. It specifies CASHKTATSTDTQYF.

This chain's CDR3 is CASRGTATYEQYF. The CDR3 bases are TGCGCCAGCAGGGGGACAGCCACCTACGAGCAGTACTTC. The gene calls are TRBV10-2 and TRBJ2-7, with 7 bases aligning to TRBD1. V was clipped by 6 bases and J by 2 bases; unmatched bases: 4. The CDR3 consists of 13 residues. The V gene's germline CDR1 is WSHSY and CDR2 SAAADI.

The chain employs TRBV19 and TRBJ2-1, with D perhaps TRBD2 (5 bases). This CDR3 spans 17 amino acids. Germline V gene data show CDR1 as LNHDA and CDR2 as SQIVND (reference sequence). V was cut by 5 bases and J by 5 bases, with 22 bases left in between. The CDR3, as DNA: TGTGCCAGTAGTGCGACGTCCCCTGTGTTAGCGAACAATGAGCAGTTCTTC. Amino acids: CASSATSPVLANNEQFF.

This chain joins TRBV19 and TRBJ2-2, with 10 bases that match TRBD1. J gave up 7 bases and V 4 bases, and 9 bases lay outside the gene matches. Germline CDR1 LNHDA, CDR2 SQIVND (reference sequence). The CDR3 sequence is 16 residues long. CDR3 protein: CASSKSDRGLLGELFF. The CDR3 DNA follows: TGTGCCAGTAGTAAGTCCGACAGGGGGCTGCTCGGGGAGCTGTTTTTT.

This chain joins TRBV9 and TRBJ1-2; no definite D call. This CDR3 is built from 11 residues. V was pared by 4 bases and J by 7 bases, with 8 bases between. Germline V gene data show CDR1 as SGDLS and CDR2 as YYNGEE. CDR3 in DNA: TGTGCCAGCAGCCCCGAGGGTGGCTACACCTTC. Amino acid sequence: CASSPEGGYTF.

This clone was detected once. The chain carries TRBV12-3 or TRBV12-4 and TRBJ1-1, with D possibly TRBD1 on 5 matching bases. Trimming pared 5 bases from V and 4 bases from J, leaving 11 bases between. This CDR3 has 13 residues. The CDR3 loop reads CASSPERGTEAFF. The DNA for the CDR3 is TGTGCCAGCAGTCCGGAAAGGGGCACTGAAGCTTTCTTT.

The J gene is TRBJ2-1, the V gene TRBV18; 8 bases match TRBD2. V dropped 0 bases and J dropped 9; count of bases not matched to a gene: 7. The CDR3 extends over 15 amino acids. Germline V lookup: CDR1 KGHSH, CDR2 LQKENI. The DNA of the CDR3 is TGTGCCAGCTCACCACCGGGACTAGGGTTAAGTGAGCAGTTCTTC. Its protein is CASSPPGLGLSEQFF.